This T cell receptor (beta chain) was profiled in a study of blood T cells in healthy people across ages. Deletions cut 1 base from V and 3 bases from J, with 13 bases between. The CDR3 covers 15 residues. CDR1 is SGHTA, CDR2 FQGNSA, per germline. This clonotype was observed a few times. Together with a sample-barcoded 5' primer, a J-beta primer mix was included in a second PCR lasting roughly 7 to 11 cycles. Researchers report that each sample yielded at least 3 million CDR3-containing paired-end reads. TCRdb reprocessed the 5' RACE reads with MiXCR, giving one entry per CDR3 protein. In the table there are 700,000 to 850,000 distinct CDR3 sequences, under 40% of which are singletons.

The sequence was collected from a man between 18 and 35 years old in good health. The specimen sequenced was blood. The genes are TRBV7-2 and TRBJ2-7; D ambiguous. Here the CDR3 DNA reads TGTGCCAGCAGCTTAGATAAAGTACAGTACTACGAGCAGTACTTC. Protein product: CASSLDKVQYYEQYF. The whole variable domain, remainder taken from reference TRBV7-2 and TRBJ2-7, is GAGVSQSPSNKVTEKGKDVELRCDPISGHTALYWYRQSLGQGLEFLIYFQGNSAPDKSGLPSDRFSAERTGGSVSTLTIQRTQQEDSAVYLCASSLDKVQYYEQYFGPGTRLTVT.